This TCR beta chain is from a study of shared clonotypes between healthy human individuals. Study observations and caveats: Inspection by rarefaction showed sorted-subset sequencing to be incomplete despite large depth. Of the naive CD4 clonotypes, roughly 5.5% were shared across a handful of donors.

The method was immunoSEQ multiplex PCR; TCRdb's version includes in-frame clones alone and lacks a portion of them. The sample includes approximately 340,000 clones, 73% of them seen just once. V lost 3 bases and J lost 15, with 18 bases in between. This CDR3 region has 12 residues. Germline values: CDR1 GTSNPN, CDR2 SVGIG (reference sequence). This clone was recorded only once. Its antigen is still unknown. This TCR was sampled from a man aged 25-45 years in good health. The sample comprised memory CD4+ T cells sorted from blood. Subset in this sample: CD45RA-negative fraction. The chain has TRBV30 and TRBJ2-1, with D maybe TRBD1 (6 bases). The CDR3 DNA sequence: TGTGCCTGGAGCAATATACAGGGACCTCTGTTCTTC. Encoded protein: CAWSNIQGPLFF.